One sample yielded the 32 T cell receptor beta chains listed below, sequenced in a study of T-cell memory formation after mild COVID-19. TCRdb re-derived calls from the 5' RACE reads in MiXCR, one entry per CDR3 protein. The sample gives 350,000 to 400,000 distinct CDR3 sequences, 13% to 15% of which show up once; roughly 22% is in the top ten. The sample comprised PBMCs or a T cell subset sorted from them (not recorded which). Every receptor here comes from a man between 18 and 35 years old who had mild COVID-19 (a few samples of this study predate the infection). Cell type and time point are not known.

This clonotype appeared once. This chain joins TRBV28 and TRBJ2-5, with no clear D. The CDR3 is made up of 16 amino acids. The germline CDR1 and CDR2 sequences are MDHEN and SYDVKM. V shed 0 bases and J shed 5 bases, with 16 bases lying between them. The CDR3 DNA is TGTGCCAGCAGTTTATGGAGCCTTAAGGCTAATGAGACCCAGTACTTC. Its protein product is CASSLWSLKANETQYF.

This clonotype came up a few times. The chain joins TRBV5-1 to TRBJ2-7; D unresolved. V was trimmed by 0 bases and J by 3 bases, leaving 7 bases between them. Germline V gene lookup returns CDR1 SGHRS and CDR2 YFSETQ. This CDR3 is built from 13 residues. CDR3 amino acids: CASSLGYNYEQYF. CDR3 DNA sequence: TGCGCCAGCAGCTTGGGTTATAACTACGAGCAGTACTTC. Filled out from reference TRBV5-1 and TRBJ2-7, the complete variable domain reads KAGVTQTPRYLIKTRGQQVTLSCSPISGHRSVSWYQQTPGQGLQFLFEYFSETQRNKGNFPGRFSGRQFSNSRSEMNVSTLELGDSALYLCASSLGYNYEQYFGPGTRLTVT.

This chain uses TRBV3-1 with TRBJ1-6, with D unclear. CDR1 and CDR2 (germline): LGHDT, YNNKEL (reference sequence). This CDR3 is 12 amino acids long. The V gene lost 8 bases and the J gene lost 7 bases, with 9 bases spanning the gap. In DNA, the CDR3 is TGTGCCAGCCGCCCGAAGAATTCACCCCTCCACTTT. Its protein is CASRPKNSPLHF.

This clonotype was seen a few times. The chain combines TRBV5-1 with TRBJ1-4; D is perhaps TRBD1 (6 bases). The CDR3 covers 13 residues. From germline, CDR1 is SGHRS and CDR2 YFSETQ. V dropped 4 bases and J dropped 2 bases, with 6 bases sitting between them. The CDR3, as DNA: TGCGCCAGCAGCAGGGGGACTAATGAAAAACTGTTTTTT. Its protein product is CASSRGTNEKLFF.

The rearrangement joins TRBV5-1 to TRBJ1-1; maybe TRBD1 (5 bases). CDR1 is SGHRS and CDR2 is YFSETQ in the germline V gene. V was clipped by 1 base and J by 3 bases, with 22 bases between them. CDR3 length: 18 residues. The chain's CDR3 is CASSLISRGGRTDTEAFF. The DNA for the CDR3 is TGCGCCAGCAGCTTGATATCGCGCGGGGGACGGACGGACACTGAAGCTTTCTTT. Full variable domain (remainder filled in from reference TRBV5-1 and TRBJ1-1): KAGVTQTPRYLIKTRGQQVTLSCSPISGHRSVSWYQQTPGQGLQFLFEYFSETQRNKGNFPGRFSGRQFSNSRSEMNVSTLELGDSALYLCASSLISRGGRTDTEAFFGQGTRLTVV.

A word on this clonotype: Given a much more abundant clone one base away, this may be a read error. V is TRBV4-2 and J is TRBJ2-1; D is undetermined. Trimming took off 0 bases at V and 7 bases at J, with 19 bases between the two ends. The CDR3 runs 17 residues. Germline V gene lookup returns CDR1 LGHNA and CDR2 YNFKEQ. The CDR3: CASSQEDTNLVGNEQFF. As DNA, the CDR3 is TGTGCCAGCAGCCAAGAGGATACCAACCTTGTTGGTAATGAGCAGTTCTTC.

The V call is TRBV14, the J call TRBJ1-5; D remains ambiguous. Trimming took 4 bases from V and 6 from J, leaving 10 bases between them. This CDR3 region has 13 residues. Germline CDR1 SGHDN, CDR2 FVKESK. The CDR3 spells CASSPGWGQPQHF. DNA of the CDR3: TGTGCCAGCAGCCCTGGTTGGGGTCAGCCCCAGCATTTT.

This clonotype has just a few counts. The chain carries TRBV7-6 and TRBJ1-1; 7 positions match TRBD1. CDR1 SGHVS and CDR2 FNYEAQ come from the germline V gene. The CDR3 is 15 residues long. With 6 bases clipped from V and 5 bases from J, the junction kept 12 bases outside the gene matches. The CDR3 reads CASRLYQGGGTEAFF. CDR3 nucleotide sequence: TGTGCCAGCAGGTTATACCAGGGGGGAGGGACTGAAGCTTTCTTT.

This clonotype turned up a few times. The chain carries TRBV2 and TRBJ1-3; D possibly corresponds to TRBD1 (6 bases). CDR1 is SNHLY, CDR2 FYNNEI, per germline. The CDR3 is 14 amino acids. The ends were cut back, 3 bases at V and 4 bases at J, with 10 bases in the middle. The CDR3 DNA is TGTGCCAGCAGTGAGGGGGCTTGGGGAAACACCATATATTTT. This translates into CASSEGAWGNTIYF.

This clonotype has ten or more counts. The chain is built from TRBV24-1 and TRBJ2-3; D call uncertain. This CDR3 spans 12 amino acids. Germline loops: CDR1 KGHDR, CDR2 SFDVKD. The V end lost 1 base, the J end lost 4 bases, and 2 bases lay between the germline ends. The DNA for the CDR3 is TGTGCCACCAGTGATTTATCAGATACGCAGTATTTT. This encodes CATSDLSDTQYF.

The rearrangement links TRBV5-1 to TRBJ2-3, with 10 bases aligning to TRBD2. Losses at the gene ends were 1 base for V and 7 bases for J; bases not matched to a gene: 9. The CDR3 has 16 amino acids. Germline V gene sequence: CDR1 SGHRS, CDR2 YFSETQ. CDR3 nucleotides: TGCGCCAGCAGCTTGCAACCAGCGGGGGGGGATAATACGCAGTATTTT. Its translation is CASSLQPAGGDNTQYF.

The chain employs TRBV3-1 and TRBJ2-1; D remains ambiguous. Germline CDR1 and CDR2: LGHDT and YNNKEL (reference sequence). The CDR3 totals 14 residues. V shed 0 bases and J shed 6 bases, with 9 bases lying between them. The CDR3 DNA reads TGTGCCAGCAGCCAAGAAAGATTCCCCAATGAGCAGTTCTTC. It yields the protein CASSQERFPNEQFF.

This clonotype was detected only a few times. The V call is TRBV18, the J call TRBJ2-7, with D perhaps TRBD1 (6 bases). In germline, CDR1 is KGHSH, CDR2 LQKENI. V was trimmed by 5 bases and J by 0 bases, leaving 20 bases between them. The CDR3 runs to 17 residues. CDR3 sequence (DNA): TGTGCCAGCTCAGACTATCGACAGGTTGGTCACTCCTACGAGCAGTACGTC. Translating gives CASSDYRQVGHSYEQYV.

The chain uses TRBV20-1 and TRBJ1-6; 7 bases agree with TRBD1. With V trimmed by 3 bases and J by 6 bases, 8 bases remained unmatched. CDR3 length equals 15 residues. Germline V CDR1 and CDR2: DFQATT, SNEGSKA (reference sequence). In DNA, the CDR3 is TGCAGTGCTAGTGAGACAGGGCGCGGTAATTCACCCCTCCACTTT. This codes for CSASETGRGNSPLHF.

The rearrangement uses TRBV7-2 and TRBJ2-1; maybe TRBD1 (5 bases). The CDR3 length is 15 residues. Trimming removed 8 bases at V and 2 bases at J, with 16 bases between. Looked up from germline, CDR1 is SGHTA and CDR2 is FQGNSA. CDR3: CASGKGKGTYNEQFF. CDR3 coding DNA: TGTGCCAGCGGGAAGGGGAAGGGGACCTACAATGAGCAGTTCTTC.

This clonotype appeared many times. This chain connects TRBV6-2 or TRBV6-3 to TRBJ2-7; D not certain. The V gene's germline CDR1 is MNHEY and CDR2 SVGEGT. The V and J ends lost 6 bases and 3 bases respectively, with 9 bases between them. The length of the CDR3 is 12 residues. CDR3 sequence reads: CASSHRVYEQYF. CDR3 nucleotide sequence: TGTGCCAGCAGCCACCGGGTCTACGAGCAGTACTTC.

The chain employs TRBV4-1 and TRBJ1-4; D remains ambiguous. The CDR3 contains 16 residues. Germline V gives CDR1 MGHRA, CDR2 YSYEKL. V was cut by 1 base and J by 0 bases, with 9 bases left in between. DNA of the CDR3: TGCGCCAGCAGCCAAGGTGTTCAGCCAACTAATGAAAAACTGTTTTTT. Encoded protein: CASSQGVQPTNEKLFF.

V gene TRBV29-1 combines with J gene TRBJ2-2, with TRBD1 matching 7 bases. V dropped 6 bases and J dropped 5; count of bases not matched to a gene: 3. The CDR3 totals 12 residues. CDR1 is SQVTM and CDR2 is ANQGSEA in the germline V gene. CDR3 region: CSVSGGTGELFF. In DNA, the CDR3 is TGCAGCGTGTCAGGGGGAACCGGGGAGCTGTTTTTT.

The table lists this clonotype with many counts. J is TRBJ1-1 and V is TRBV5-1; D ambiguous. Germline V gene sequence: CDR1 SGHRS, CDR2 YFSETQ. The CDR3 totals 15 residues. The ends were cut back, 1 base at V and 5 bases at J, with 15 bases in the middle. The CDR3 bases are TGCGCCAGCAGCTTGAGAATGGTCGGGAGGACTGAAGCTTTCTTT. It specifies CASSLRMVGRTEAFF.

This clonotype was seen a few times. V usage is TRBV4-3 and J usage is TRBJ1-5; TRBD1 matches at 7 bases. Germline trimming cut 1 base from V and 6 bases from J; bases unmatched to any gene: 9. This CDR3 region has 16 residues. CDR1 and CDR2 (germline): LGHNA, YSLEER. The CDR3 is CASSQGRGRLGQPQHF. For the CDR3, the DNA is TGCGCCAGCAGCCAAGGTAGGGGGCGACTGGGTCAGCCCCAGCATTTT.

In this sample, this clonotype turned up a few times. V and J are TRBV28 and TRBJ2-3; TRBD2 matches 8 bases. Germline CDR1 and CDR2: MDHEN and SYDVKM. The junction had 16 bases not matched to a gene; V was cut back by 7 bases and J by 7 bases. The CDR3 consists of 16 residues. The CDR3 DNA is TGTGCCAGCACCCTCGGGAGCGGGGGCCTTATTCATACGCAGTATTTT. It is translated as CASTLGSGGLIHTQYF.

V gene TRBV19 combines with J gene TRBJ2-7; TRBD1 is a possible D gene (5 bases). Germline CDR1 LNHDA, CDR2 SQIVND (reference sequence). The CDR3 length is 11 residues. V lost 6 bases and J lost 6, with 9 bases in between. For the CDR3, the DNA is TGTGCCAGTAGCCGCACAGGCGAGCAGTACGTC. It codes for CASSRTGEQYV.

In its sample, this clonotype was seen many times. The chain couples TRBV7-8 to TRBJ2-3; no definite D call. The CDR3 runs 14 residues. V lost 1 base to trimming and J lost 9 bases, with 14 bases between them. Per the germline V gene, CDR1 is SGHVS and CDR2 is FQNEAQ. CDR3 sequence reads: CASSLGAPSWTQYF. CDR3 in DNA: TGTGCCAGCAGCTTAGGGGCTCCCTCGTGGACGCAGTATTTT.

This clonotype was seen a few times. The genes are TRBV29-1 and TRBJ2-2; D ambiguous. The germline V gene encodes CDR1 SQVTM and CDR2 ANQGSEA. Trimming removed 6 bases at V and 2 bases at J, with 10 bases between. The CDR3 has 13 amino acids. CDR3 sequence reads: CSVFTVNTGELFF. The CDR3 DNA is TGCAGCGTGTTTACGGTAAACACCGGGGAGCTGTTTTTT.

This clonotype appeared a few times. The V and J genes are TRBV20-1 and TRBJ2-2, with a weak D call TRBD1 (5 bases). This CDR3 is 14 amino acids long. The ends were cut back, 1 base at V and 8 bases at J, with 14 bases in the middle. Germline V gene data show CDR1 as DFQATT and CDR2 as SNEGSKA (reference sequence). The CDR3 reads CSARGTSNKGELFF. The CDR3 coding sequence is TGCAGTGCTAGAGGGACATCCAATAAAGGGGAGCTGTTTTTT.

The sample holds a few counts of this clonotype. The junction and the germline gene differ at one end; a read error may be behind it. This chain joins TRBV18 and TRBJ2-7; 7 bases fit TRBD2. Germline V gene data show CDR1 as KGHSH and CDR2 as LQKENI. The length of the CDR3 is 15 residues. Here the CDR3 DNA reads TGTGCCAGCTCATCACCGACATTAGAGGGAGGGCAGCAGTACTTC. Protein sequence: CASSSPTLEGGQQYF.

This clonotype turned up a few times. The CDR3 bases are TGCGCCAGCAGTCTGGGCGGGGGGGCCATCAATGAGCAGTTCTTC. Amino acids: CASSLGGGAINEQFF. The J gene is TRBJ2-1, the V gene TRBV5-1, with 9 bases matching TRBD2. The trim removed 5 bases at V and 6 bases at J, leaving 9 bases unmatched. The germline V gene has CDR1 SGHRS and CDR2 YFSETQ. This CDR3 has 15 amino acids.

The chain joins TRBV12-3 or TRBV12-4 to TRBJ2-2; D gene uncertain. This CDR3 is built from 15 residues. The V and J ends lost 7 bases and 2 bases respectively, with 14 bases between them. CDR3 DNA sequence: TGTGCCAGCACCTTCCTGGCCCCCAACACCGGGGAGCTGTTTTTT. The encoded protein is CASTFLAPNTGELFF.

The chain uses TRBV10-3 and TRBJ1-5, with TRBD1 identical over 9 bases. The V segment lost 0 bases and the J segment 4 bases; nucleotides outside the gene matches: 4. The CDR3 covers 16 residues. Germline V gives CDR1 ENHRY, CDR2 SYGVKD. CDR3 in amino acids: CAISESPGTGNQPQHF. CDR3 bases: TGTGCCATCAGTGAGTCCCCCGGGACAGGGAATCAGCCCCAGCATTTT.

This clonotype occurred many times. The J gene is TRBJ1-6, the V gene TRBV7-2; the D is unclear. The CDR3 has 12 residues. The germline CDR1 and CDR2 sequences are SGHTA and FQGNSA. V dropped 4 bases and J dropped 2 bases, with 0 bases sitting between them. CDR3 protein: CASSSYNSPLHF. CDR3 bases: TGTGCCAGCAGCTCCTATAATTCACCCCTCCACTTT.

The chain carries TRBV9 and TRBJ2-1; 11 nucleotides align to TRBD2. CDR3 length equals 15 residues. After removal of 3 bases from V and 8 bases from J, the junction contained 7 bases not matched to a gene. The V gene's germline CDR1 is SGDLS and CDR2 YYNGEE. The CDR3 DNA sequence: TGTGCCAGCAGCGCCGTAGCGGGGGGGCCCCATGAGCAGTTCTTC. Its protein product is CASSAVAGGPHEQFF.

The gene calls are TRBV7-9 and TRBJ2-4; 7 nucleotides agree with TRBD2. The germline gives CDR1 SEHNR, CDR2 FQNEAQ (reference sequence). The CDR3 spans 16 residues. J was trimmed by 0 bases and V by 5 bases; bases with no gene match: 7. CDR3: CASSTNAGVAKNIQYF. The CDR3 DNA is TGTGCCAGCAGCACGAACGCGGGGGTAGCCAAAAACATTCAGTACTTC.